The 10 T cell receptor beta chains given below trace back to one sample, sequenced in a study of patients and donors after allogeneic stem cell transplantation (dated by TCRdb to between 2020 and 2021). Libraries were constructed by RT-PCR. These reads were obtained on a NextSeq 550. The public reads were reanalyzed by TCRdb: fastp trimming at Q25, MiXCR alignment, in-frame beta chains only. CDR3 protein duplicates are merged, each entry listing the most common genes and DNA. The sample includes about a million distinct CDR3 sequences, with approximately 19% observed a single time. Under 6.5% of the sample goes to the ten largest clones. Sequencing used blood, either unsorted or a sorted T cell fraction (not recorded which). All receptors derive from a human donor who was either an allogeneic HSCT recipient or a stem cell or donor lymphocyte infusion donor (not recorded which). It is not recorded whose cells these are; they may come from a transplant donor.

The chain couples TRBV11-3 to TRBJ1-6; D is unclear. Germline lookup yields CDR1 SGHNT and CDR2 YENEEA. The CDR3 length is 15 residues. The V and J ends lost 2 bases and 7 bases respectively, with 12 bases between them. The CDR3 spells CASSLSPGSNSPLHF. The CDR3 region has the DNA TGTGCCAGCAGCTTATCGCCTGGATCCAATTCACCCCTCCACTTT.

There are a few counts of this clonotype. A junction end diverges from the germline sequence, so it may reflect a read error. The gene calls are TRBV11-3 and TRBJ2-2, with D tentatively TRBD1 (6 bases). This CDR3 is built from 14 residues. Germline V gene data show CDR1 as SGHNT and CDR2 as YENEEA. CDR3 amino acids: CASTLLRGTGELFF. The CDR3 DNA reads TGTGCCAGCACCTTATTGAGGGGGACCGGGGAGCTGTTTTTT.

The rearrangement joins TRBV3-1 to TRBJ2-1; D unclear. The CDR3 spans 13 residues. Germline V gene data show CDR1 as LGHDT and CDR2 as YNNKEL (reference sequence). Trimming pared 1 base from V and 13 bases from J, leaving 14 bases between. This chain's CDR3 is CASSQAASNPQFF. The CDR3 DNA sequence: TGTGCCAGCAGCCAAGCTGCCTCCAACCCTCAGTTCTTC.

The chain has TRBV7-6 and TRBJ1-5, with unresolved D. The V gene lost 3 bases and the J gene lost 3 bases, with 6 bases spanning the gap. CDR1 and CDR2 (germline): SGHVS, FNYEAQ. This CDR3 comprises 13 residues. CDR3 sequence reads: CASSFGNNQPQHF. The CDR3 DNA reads TGTGCCAGCAGCTTTGGGAACAATCAGCCCCAGCATTTT.

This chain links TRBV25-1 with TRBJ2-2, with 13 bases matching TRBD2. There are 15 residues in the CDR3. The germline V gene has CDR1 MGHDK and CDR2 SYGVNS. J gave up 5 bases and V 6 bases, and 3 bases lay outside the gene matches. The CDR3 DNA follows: TGTGCCAGCAGAACTAGCGGGGGGGCAACCGGGGAGCTGTTTTTT. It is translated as CASRTSGGATGELFF. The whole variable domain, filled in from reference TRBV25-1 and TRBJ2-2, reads EADIYQTPRYLVIGTGKKITLECSQTMGHDKMYWYQQDPGMELHLIHYSYGVNSTEKGDLSSESTVSRIRTEHFPLTLESARPSHTSQYLCASRTSGGATGELFFGEGSRLTVL.

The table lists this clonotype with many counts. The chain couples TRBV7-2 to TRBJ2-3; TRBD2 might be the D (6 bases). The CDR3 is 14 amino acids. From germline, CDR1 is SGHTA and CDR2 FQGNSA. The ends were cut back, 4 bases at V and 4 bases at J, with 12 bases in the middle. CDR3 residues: CASSYGLHADTQYF. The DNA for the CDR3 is TGTGCCAGCAGCTACGGACTACACGCAGATACGCAGTATTTT.

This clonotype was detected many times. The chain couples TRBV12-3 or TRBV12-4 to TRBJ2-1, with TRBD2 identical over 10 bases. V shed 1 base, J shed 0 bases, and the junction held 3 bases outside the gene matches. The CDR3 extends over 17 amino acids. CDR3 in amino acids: CASSLGTSGSSYNEQFF. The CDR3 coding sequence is TGTGCCAGCAGTTTAGGGACTAGCGGTAGCTCCTACAATGAGCAGTTCTTC.

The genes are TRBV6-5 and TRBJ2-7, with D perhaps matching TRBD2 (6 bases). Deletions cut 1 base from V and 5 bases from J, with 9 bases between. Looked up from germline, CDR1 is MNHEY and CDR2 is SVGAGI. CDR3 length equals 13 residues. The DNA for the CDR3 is TGTGCCAGCAGTTACTTCGGAGGGGACGAGCAGTACTTC. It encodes CASSYFGGDEQYF.

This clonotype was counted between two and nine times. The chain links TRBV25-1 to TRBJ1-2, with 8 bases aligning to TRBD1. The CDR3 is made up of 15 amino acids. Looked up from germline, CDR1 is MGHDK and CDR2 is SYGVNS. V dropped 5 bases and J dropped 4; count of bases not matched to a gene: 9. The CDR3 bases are TGTGCCAGCAGTCCCACGACAGGGGCAGGCTATGGCTACACCTTC. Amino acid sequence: CASSPTTGAGYGYTF.

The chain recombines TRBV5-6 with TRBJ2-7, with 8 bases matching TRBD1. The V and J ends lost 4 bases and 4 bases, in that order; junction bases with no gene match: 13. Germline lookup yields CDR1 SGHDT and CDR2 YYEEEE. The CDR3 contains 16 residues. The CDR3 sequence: CASSLMDRAYHYEQYF. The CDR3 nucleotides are TGTGCCAGCAGCCTAATGGACAGGGCTTACCATTACGAGCAGTACTTC.